A selection of T cell receptor beta chains follows, all from one sample in a study of T cell responses to AZD1222 COVID-19 vaccine. The method was immunoSEQ multiplex PCR; TCRdb's version includes in-frame clones alone and lacks a portion of them. The sample records roughly 77,000 clones, 92% being singletons. Sample: peripheral blood, taken 28 days after the second AZD1222 dose. The receptors were sampled from an adult who received the AZD1222 COVID-19 vaccine. The CDR3 runs from the conserved cysteine through the conserved F or W. D genes are given only for firm matches. Rows give clone size only sometimes, using once, few, many, or a class for an expanded clone.

TRBV19	NA	TRBJ1-2	NA	TGTGCCAGTAGTATAATCGGGACCTATGGCTACACCTTC	CASSIIGTYGYTF
TRBV4-1	NA	TRBJ1-2	NA	TGCGCCAGCAGCCAGGCCAGGGAAACCTATGGCTACACCTTC	CASSQARETYGYTF
TRBV5-5	TRBD1	TRBJ1-5	NA	TGTGCCAGCAGCCTAGGACAGGGGGCTAGAAATCAGCCCCAGCATTTT	CASSLGQGARNQPQHF
TRBV3-1/TRBV3-2	NA	TRBJ1-6	NA	TGTGCCAGCAGCCAAACCCCGTCACCCCTCCACTTT	CASSQTPSPLHF
TRBV4-1	TRBD1	TRBJ1-2	NA	TGCGCCAGCAGCCAAGGACAGGGGGCGCGTGAAGCTAACTATGGCTACACCTTC	CASSQGQGAREANYGYTF
TRBV19	NA	TRBJ2-3	NA	TGTGCCACCCGGACACAATCTAGCACAGATACGCAGTATTTT	CATRTQSSTDTQYF
TRBV29-1	TRBD1	TRBJ2-5	once	TGCAGCGTTGGTTGGCAGGGGGATGAGACCCAGTACTTC	CSVGWQGDETQYF
TRBV5-6	TRBD2	TRBJ2-1	NA	TGTGCCAGCACCCCCGGCGGGAGGGGGTACAATGAGCAGTTCTTC	CASTPGGRGYNEQFF
TRBV7-2	NA	TRBJ2-1	NA	TGTGCCAGCAGCTTAGCGTTAGCTGAGCAGTTCTTC	CASSLALAEQFF
TRBV18	TRBD1	TRBJ1-1	NA	TGTGCCAGCTCATACCAGGGGGGCACTGAAGCTTTCTTT	CASSYQGGTEAFF
TRBV10-3	TRBD2	TRBJ2-3	NA	TGTGCCATCAGAAAAAGCGGGAGAGACACAGATACGCAGTATTTT	CAIRKSGRDTDTQYF
TRBV7-6	TRBD2	TRBJ2-3	NA	TGTGCCAGCAGCTTAGCGACTAGCGGCACAGATACGCAGTATTTT	CASSLATSGTDTQYF
TRBV12-3/TRBV12-4	NA	TRBJ1-2	NA	TGTGCCAGCAGTTCACCCGGGACTCTAAGCTACACCTTC	CASSSPGTLSYTF
TRBV11-2	NA	TRBJ1-1	once	TGTGCCAGCAGCGCAACTGTTTCAGGGCCCGGAGGAGCTTTCTTT	CASSATVSGPGGAFF
TRBV19	NA	TRBJ1-5	NA	TGTGCCAGTAGTATGTCGCAGGGAAGCAATCAGCCCCAGCATTTT	CASSMSQGSNQPQHF
TRBV5-1	NA	TRBJ1-6	NA	TGCGCCAGCAGCATCGGGGGCACTTATAATTCACCCCTCCACTTT	CASSIGGTYNSPLHF
TRBV18	NA	TRBJ1-5	NA	TGTGCCAGCTCGCCCACTGAAAATCAGCCCCAGCATTTT	CASSPTENQPQHF
TRBV5-8	NA	TRBJ1-1	NA	TGTGCCAGCAGCTTGGTGGGAGGAGCAATGAACACTGAAGCTTTCTTT	CASSLVGGAMNTEAFF
TRBV14	TRBD2	TRBJ2-3	NA	TGTGCCAGCACCGTTTTAGGAGTAGCGGGAGGCCTTCTGTATTTT	CASTVLGVAGGLLYF
TRBV6-6	NA	TRBJ1-5	NA	TGTGCCAGCAGTTACCAACAGGGCGGGAATCAGCCCCAGCATTTT	CASSYQQGGNQPQHF
TRBV6-5	TRBD2	TRBJ2-1	NA	TGTGCCAGCAGTTACGCAGCGGGAGTGGGGAATGAGCAGTTCTTC	CASSYAAGVGNEQFF
TRBV14	NA	TRBJ2-1	NA	TGTGCCAGCAGCCAAGACCGACTCAATGAGCAGTTCTTC	CASSQDRLNEQFF
TRBV7-8	TRBD1	TRBJ1-3	NA	TGTGCCAGCAGGAGGGGACAGGGGGTCGGAAACACCATATATTTT	CASRRGQGVGNTIYF
TRBV6-6	NA	TRBJ1-6	NA	TGTGCCAGCAGTCCGCGGGGAGGGGTCTCCTATAATTCACCCCTCCACTTT	CASSPRGGVSYNSPLHF
TRBV7-2	NA	TRBJ1-4	NA	TGTGCCAGCAGTCCTGATCATGAGGAAAAACTGTTTTTT	CASSPDHEEKLFF
TRBV25-1	NA	TRBJ1-2	NA	TGTGCCAGTACCGGGACTGCATATGGCTACACCTTC	CASTGTAYGYTF
TRBV5-1	TRBD1	TRBJ1-3	NA	TGCGCCAGCGGGACAGGTGGAAACACCATATATTTT	CASGTGGNTIYF
TRBV13	TRBD1	TRBJ2-5	NA	TGTGCCAGCAGCTCGGGACAGGGGGCATGGAAGCAAGAGACCCAGTACTTC	CASSSGQGAWKQETQYF
TRBV19	NA	TRBJ2-2	NA	TGTGCCACCCAGCGGACAGCAACCGGGGAGCTGTTTTTT	CATQRTATGELFF
TRBV28	NA	TRBJ2-7	NA	TGTGCCAGCACCGGACCGGGACAATGGACCTACGAGCAGTACTTC	CASTGPGQWTYEQYF
TRBV2	TRBD1	TRBJ1-2	NA	TGTGCCAGCAGTGAAAGGGGACAGGGATCGGGTGGCTACACCTTC	CASSERGQGSGGYTF
TRBV19	NA	TRBJ1-1	NA	TGTGCCAGTATATTACGGAACGAAGCTTTCTTT	CASILRNEAFF
TRBV11-2	NA	TRBJ1-1	once	TGTGCCAGCAGCTCCCTCAGTGGGGGTCACACTGAAGCTTTCTTT	CASSSLSGGHTEAFF
TRBV5-1	TRBD1	TRBJ1-2	NA	TGCGCCAGCAGCTCGGACAGGGTGGGTAATGGCTACACCTTC	CASSSDRVGNGYTF
TRBV5-1	TRBD1	TRBJ2-2	NA	TGCGCCAGCAGCTCCGCCGGGACAGGGAACACCGGGGAGCTGTTTTTT	CASSSAGTGNTGELFF
TRBV11-2	TRBD1	TRBJ1-1	NA	TGTGCCAGCAGCTGGGGACAGTTGAACACTGAAGCTTTCTTT	CASSWGQLNTEAFF
TRBV7-3	NA	TRBJ1-4	NA	TGTGCCAGCAGCTTGGGGGCCGGTAATGAAAAACTGTTTTTT	CASSLGAGNEKLFF
TRBV20-1	NA	TRBJ1-4	NA	TGCAGTGCTAGTTCCTTTACTAATGAAAAACTGTTTTTT	CSASSFTNEKLFF
TRBV29-1	NA	TRBJ1-2	NA	TGCAGCGTCGAACGAGGGGTTTTGGGCTACACCTTC	CSVERGVLGYTF
TRBV30	TRBD2	TRBJ2-7	NA	TGTGCCTGGAGTGTACTAGCGGGAGTGGCCTACGAGCAGTACTTC	CAWSVLAGVAYEQYF
TRBV7-3	NA	TRBJ1-3	NA	TGTGCCAGCAGCTTAAGTGGGGGTTACGGAAACACCATATATTTT	CASSLSGGYGNTIYF
TRBV27	NA	TRBJ1-2	NA	TGTGCCAGCAGTTTCGTCGGCGGCCTAGCTAACTATGGCTACACCTTC	CASSFVGGLANYGYTF
TRBV27	TRBD1	TRBJ2-7	NA	TGTGCCAGCAGTTTATCCGGACAGGGTCAAACCTACGAGCAGTACTTC	CASSLSGQGQTYEQYF
TRBV5-1	NA	TRBJ2-7	NA	TGCGCCAGCAGCTTGTCGTCTAATTTCCGGACTTACCACTACGAGCAGTACTTC	CASSLSSNFRTYHYEQYF
TRBV19	NA	TRBJ2-2	few	TGTGCCAGTAGTTTCACCGGGGAGCTGTTTTTT	CASSFTGELFF
TRBV6-2/TRBV6-3	TRBD1	TRBJ1-4	NA	TGTGCCAGCAGTTGGGACAGGGTTGCGACTAATGAAAAACTGTTTTTT	CASSWDRVATNEKLFF
TRBV25-1	NA	TRBJ1-1	NA	TGTGCCAGCAGTCCCACGAGGGGTGAAGCTTTCTTT	CASSPTRGEAFF